These T cell receptor beta chains were read from a single sample in a study of cytomegalovirus exposure and HLA in healthy donors. Only in-frame clones appear in the TCRdb table, and some are missing; sequencing was by immunoSEQ multiplex PCR. The repertoire holds about 99,000 clones, with around 77% as singletons. Input material: PBMCs. The receptors were gathered from a man between 40 and 49 years old in good health and CMV-seronegative. Each CDR3 is given with its conserved first and last residue. The D gene is left open where the match is weak. The size entry is marked missing in some rows and otherwise reads once, few, many or a size class.

J gene: TRBJ1-6
clone size: -
D gene: -
CDR3 length: 16
V gene: TRBV27
CDR3 protein: CASSSPREEYNSPLHF
CDR3 DNA: TGTGCCAGCAGTTCCCCCCGGGAGGAATATAATTCACCCCTCCACTTT

J gene: TRBJ2-5
clone size: -
D gene: TRBD2
CDR3 length: 13
V gene: TRBV27
CDR3 protein: CASSSLSGKTQYF
CDR3 DNA: TGTGCCAGCAGTTCACTTAGCGGGAAGACCCAGTACTTC

J gene: TRBJ1-6
clone size: -
D gene: -
CDR3 length: 14
V gene: TRBV6-1
CDR3 protein: CASSPTESSSPLHF
CDR3 DNA: TGTGCCAGCAGCCCGACAGAATCCTCCTCACCCCTCCACTTT

J gene: TRBJ1-6
clone size: -
D gene: -
CDR3 length: 17
V gene: TRBV28
CDR3 protein: CASRMGTFSSYNSPLHF
CDR3 DNA: TGTGCCAGCAGAATGGGGACATTTAGCTCCTATAATTCACCCCTCCACTTT

J gene: TRBJ2-2
clone size: -
D gene: -
CDR3 length: 12
V gene: TRBV19
CDR3 protein: CASSTVTGELFF
CDR3 DNA: TGTGCCAGTAGTACTGTGACCGGGGAGCTGTTTTTT

J gene: TRBJ2-2
clone size: few
D gene: -
CDR3 length: 14
V gene: TRBV6-4
CDR3 protein: CASSQNDRFGELFF
CDR3 DNA: TGTGCCAGCAGCCAAAACGACAGGTTCGGGGAGCTGTTTTTT

J gene: TRBJ1-2
clone size: few
D gene: -
CDR3 length: 13
V gene: TRBV6-4
CDR3 protein: CASSDHDSSGYTF
CDR3 DNA: TGTGCCAGCAGTGACCATGACAGTAGCGGCTACACCTTC

J gene: TRBJ2-3
clone size: -
D gene: -
CDR3 length: 15
V gene: TRBV7-6
CDR3 protein: CASSLVQGSTDTQYF
CDR3 DNA: TGTGCCAGCAGCTTAGTGCAGGGGTCCACAGATACGCAGTATTTT

J gene: TRBJ2-2
clone size: -
D gene: TRBD1
CDR3 length: 15
V gene: TRBV28
CDR3 protein: CASSRDRRRSGELFF
CDR3 DNA: TGTGCCAGCAGCCGGGACAGGAGAAGGTCCGGGGAGCTGTTTTTT

J gene: TRBJ2-7
clone size: -
D gene: TRBD2
CDR3 length: 14
V gene: TRBV6-1
CDR3 protein: CASSTISGTYEQYF
CDR3 DNA: TGTGCCAGCAGCACCATTAGCGGGACCTACGAGCAGTACTTC

J gene: TRBJ1-4
clone size: -
D gene: -
CDR3 length: 16
V gene: TRBV12-1
CDR3 protein: CASSFVAIATNEKLFF
CDR3 DNA: TGTGCCAGCAGCTTTGTCGCGATTGCAACTAATGAAAAACTGTTTTTT

J gene: TRBJ2-7
clone size: -
D gene: TRBD2
CDR3 length: 16
V gene: TRBV11-2
CDR3 protein: CASSPASSGRRYEQYF
CDR3 DNA: TGTGCCAGCAGCCCAGCAAGTAGCGGGAGACGTTACGAGCAGTACTTC

J gene: TRBJ2-1
clone size: -
D gene: -
CDR3 length: 15
V gene: TRBV21-1
CDR3 protein: CASSAGLAVGNEQFF
CDR3 DNA: TGTGCCAGCAGCGCGGGACTAGCGGTGGGCAATGAGCAGTTCTTC

J gene: TRBJ2-7
clone size: -
D gene: -
CDR3 length: 18
V gene: TRBV4-2
CDR3 protein: CASSQDLLASGGPYEQYF
CDR3 DNA: TGTGCCAGCAGCCAAGATCTCCTAGCGTCCGGGGGGCCCTACGAGCAGTACTTC

J gene: TRBJ2-6
clone size: -
D gene: TRBD1
CDR3 length: 16
V gene: TRBV30
CDR3 protein: CAWRQGLGSGANVLTF
CDR3 DNA: TGTGCCTGGAGACAGGGGTTGGGCTCTGGGGCCAACGTCCTGACTTTC

J gene: TRBJ2-1
clone size: -
D gene: -
CDR3 length: 16
V gene: TRBV5-6
CDR3 protein: CASSPEAGSIYNEQFF
CDR3 DNA: TGTGCCAGCAGCCCCGAAGCGGGCAGCATCTACAATGAGCAGTTCTTC

J gene: TRBJ2-1
clone size: once
D gene: -
CDR3 length: 15
V gene: TRBV4-1
CDR3 protein: CASSQNLGTLNEQFF
CDR3 DNA: TGCGCCAGCAGCCAAAACCTCGGGACACTCAATGAGCAGTTCTTC

J gene: TRBJ2-1
clone size: few
D gene: TRBD1
CDR3 length: 16
V gene: TRBV18
CDR3 protein: CASSPLRQGIYNEQFF
CDR3 DNA: TGTGCCAGCTCACCATTAAGACAGGGGATATACAATGAGCAGTTCTTC

J gene: TRBJ2-3
clone size: -
D gene: -
CDR3 length: 15
V gene: TRBV11-2
CDR3 protein: CASRLTGTSTDTQYF
CDR3 DNA: TGTGCCAGCAGGCTGACAGGAACTAGCACAGATACGCAGTATTTT

J gene: TRBJ1-1
clone size: few
D gene: TRBD1
CDR3 length: 14
V gene: TRBV4-2
CDR3 protein: CASSPAGGRDEAFF
CDR3 DNA: TGTGCCAGCAGCCCGGCAGGGGGAAGGGATGAAGCTTTCTTT

J gene: TRBJ2-3
clone size: -
D gene: -
CDR3 length: 14
V gene: TRBV30
CDR3 protein: CAWSLNQNTDTQYF
CDR3 DNA: TGTGCCTGGAGTCTTAATCAGAACACAGATACGCAGTATTTT

J gene: TRBJ2-3
clone size: -
D gene: TRBD2
CDR3 length: 16
V gene: TRBV28
CDR3 protein: CASSLGQRGGKDTQYF
CDR3 DNA: TGTGCCAGCAGTTTAGGACAGCGGGGGGGGAAAGATACGCAGTATTTT

J gene: TRBJ2-1
clone size: -
D gene: -
CDR3 length: 16
V gene: TRBV5-1
CDR3 protein: CASSLVSSTLYNEQFF
CDR3 DNA: TGCGCCAGCAGCTTGGTATCTAGCACACTCTACAATGAGCAGTTCTTC

J gene: TRBJ1-3
clone size: few
D gene: TRBD1
CDR3 length: 15
V gene: TRBV6-1
CDR3 protein: CASSDQAGGGNTIYF
CDR3 DNA: TGTGCCAGCAGTGACCAGGCAGGGGGTGGAAACACCATATATTTT

J gene: TRBJ2-1
clone size: few
D gene: -
CDR3 length: 15
V gene: TRBV28
CDR3 protein: CASRGHLSSYNEQFF
CDR3 DNA: TGTGCCAGCAGGGGACATTTGAGCTCCTACAATGAGCAGTTCTTC

J gene: TRBJ2-7
clone size: -
D gene: -
CDR3 length: 10
V gene: TRBV19
CDR3 protein: CASSLYEQYF
CDR3 DNA: TGTGCCAGTAGCCTCTACGAGCAGTACTTC

J gene: TRBJ1-2
clone size: once
D gene: -
CDR3 length: 15
V gene: TRBV25-1
CDR3 protein: CASSEYTAGGYGYTF
CDR3 DNA: TGTGCCAGCAGTGAATATACGGCGGGCGGCTATGGCTACACCTTC

J gene: TRBJ1-6
clone size: few
D gene: TRBD1
CDR3 length: 14
V gene: TRBV5-1
CDR3 protein: CASSPTGPASPLHF
CDR3 DNA: TGCGCCAGCAGCCCGACAGGGCCCGCTTCACCCCTCCACTTT

J gene: TRBJ1-2
clone size: -
D gene: -
CDR3 length: 12
V gene: TRBV29-1
CDR3 protein: CSGGGRNYGYTF
CDR3 DNA: TGCAGCGGAGGGGGACGGAACTATGGCTACACCTTC

J gene: TRBJ2-4
clone size: -
D gene: -
CDR3 length: 14
V gene: TRBV6-5
CDR3 protein: CASSVTTGFRIQYF
CDR3 DNA: TGTGCCAGCAGTGTAACTACGGGGTTTCGCATTCAGTACTTC

J gene: TRBJ2-7
clone size: -
D gene: TRBD2
CDR3 length: 14
V gene: TRBV28
CDR3 protein: CASSFAGVFYEQYF
CDR3 DNA: TGTGCCAGCAGTTTCGCGGGAGTTTTCTACGAGCAGTACTTC

J gene: TRBJ2-3
clone size: -
D gene: TRBD1
CDR3 length: 16
V gene: TRBV28
CDR3 protein: CASRPTGGSSTDTQYF
CDR3 DNA: TGTGCCAGTCGACCGACAGGGGGCTCTAGCACAGATACGCAGTATTTT

J gene: TRBJ2-5
clone size: -
D gene: -
CDR3 length: 15
V gene: TRBV2
CDR3 protein: CASSANGMGGETQYF
CDR3 DNA: TGTGCCAGCAGCGCGAATGGGATGGGAGGAGAGACCCAGTACTTC

J gene: TRBJ2-7
clone size: few
D gene: TRBD2
CDR3 length: 17
V gene: TRBV11-1
CDR3 protein: CASSLQEGLAGGYEQYF
CDR3 DNA: TGTGCCAGCAGCTTACAAGAGGGCCTAGCGGGGGGATACGAGCAGTACTTC

J gene: TRBJ2-1
clone size: few
D gene: -
CDR3 length: 15
V gene: TRBV7-9
CDR3 protein: CASSLRESSYNEQFF
CDR3 DNA: TGTGCCAGCAGCTTGAGGGAGAGCTCCTACAATGAGCAGTTCTTC

J gene: TRBJ1-2
clone size: -
D gene: TRBD1
CDR3 length: 15
V gene: TRBV14
CDR3 protein: CASSPRQGTNYGYTF
CDR3 DNA: TGTGCCAGCAGTCCCCGACAGGGCACTAACTATGGCTACACCTTC

J gene: TRBJ1-5
clone size: -
D gene: -
CDR3 length: 15
V gene: TRBV27
CDR3 protein: CASSKYQNSNQPQHF
CDR3 DNA: TGTGCCAGCAGCAAATACCAGAATAGCAATCAGCCCCAGCATTTT

J gene: TRBJ1-2
clone size: -
D gene: -
CDR3 length: 11
V gene: TRBV19
CDR3 protein: CASRQGSGYTF
CDR3 DNA: TGTGCCAGTAGACAGGGAAGTGGCTACACCTTC

J gene: TRBJ1-2
clone size: once
D gene: TRBD1
CDR3 length: 15
V gene: TRBV30
CDR3 protein: CAWSGGPQGTYGYTF
CDR3 DNA: TGTGCCTGGAGTGGGGGACCACAGGGGACCTATGGCTACACCTTC

J gene: TRBJ2-1
clone size: few
D gene: -
CDR3 length: 18
V gene: TRBV11-2
CDR3 protein: CASSSLQGTFNSYNEQFF
CDR3 DNA: TGTGCCAGCAGCTCCTTACAGGGGACTTTCAACTCCTACAATGAGCAGTTCTTC

J gene: TRBJ1-1
clone size: -
D gene: -
CDR3 length: 13
V gene: TRBV5-1
CDR3 protein: CASSLEGRTEAFF
CDR3 DNA: TGCGCCAGCAGCTTGGAGGGGAGGACTGAAGCTTTCTTT